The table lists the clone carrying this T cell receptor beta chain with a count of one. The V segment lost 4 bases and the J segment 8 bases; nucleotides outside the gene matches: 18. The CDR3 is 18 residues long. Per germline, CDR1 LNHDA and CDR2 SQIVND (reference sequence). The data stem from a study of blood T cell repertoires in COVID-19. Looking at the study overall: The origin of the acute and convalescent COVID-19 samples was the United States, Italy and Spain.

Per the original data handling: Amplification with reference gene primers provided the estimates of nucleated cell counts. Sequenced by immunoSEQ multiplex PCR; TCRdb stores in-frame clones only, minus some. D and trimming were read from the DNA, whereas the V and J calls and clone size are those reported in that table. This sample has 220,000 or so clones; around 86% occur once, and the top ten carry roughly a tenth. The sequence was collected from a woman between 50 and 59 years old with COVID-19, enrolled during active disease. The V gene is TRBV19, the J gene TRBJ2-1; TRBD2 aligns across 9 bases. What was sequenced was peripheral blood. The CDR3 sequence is CASSTQGLAGALGYEQFF. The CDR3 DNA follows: TGTGCCAGTAGTACCCAGGGTTTAGCGGGGGCCCTTGGTTATGAGCAGTTCTTC.